This section outlines one T cell receptor (beta chain) sequence together with its context. These data are taken from a study of T cell changes during pregnancy in multiple sclerosis. Using immunoSEQ multiplex PCR, the repertoire was profiled, and TCRdb retains in-frame clones only, with some absent. The sample shows approximately 66,000 clones, roughly nine tenths of them seen only once. This receptor was taken from a female donor with multiple sclerosis, enrolled in a pregnancy study. The sequencing here drew on CD8+ T cells from peripheral blood mononuclear cells, taken before pregnancy.

The CDR3 spells CASSRDRGNEAFF. CDR3 sequence (DNA): TGTGCCAGCAGCAGGGACAGGGGGAATGAAGCTTTCTTT. This rearrangement joins TRBV7-2 to TRBJ1-1; 11 nucleotides line up with TRBD1. Unmatched junction bases numbered 3, after V lost 5 bases and J lost 7 bases. The CDR3 is 13 amino acids. Germline values: CDR1 SGHTA, CDR2 FQGNSA.